The following is a T cell receptor (beta chain) sequence with its context. The sample belongs to a study of OX40 agonist ivuxolimab in advanced cancers. For the study at large: Hepatocellular carcinoma, melanoma, renal cell or head and neck cancer affected the dose-escalation patients.

The data were produced by immunoSEQ multiplex PCR, yet TCRdb's version contains in-frame clones alone and is incomplete. The sample records roughly 56,000 clones, about 84% being singletons. J was trimmed by 6 bases and V by 3 bases; bases with no gene match: 2. Germline V gene data show CDR1 as SGHTA and CDR2 as FQGNSA. This CDR3 spans 13 amino acids. The sequences come from CD4+ or CD8+ T cells sorted from blood, collected in a trial of the OX40 agonist ivuxolimab. The sequence was collected from an adult with an advanced solid tumor such as melanoma, head and neck, liver or kidney cancer. The chain has TRBV7-2 and TRBJ2-1; 7 nucleotides line up with TRBD1. This CDR3 reads CASSLDRRNEQFF. CDR3 bases: TGTGCCAGCAGCTTGGACAGGCGCAATGAGCAGTTCTTC.